Each of the 31 T cell receptor beta chains below was sequenced from the same sample in a study of siplizumab effects on memory and regulatory T cells. Some clones are missing from TCRdb's copy, which holds only in-frame ones; the method was immunoSEQ multiplex PCR. The sample shows tens of thousands of clones, under 98% of them seen only once. Sequenced sample: naive CD4+ T cells sorted from blood. The receptors derive from a human donor in good health.

The V and J genes are TRBV4-3 and TRBJ2-7; D gene unclear. The germline CDR1 and CDR2 sequences are LGHNA and YSLEER. The V gene lost 1 base and the J gene lost 4 bases, with 11 bases spanning the gap. The CDR3 is 14 residues long. This CDR3 reads CASSQGRLGYEQYF. The CDR3 nucleotides are TGCGCCAGCAGCCAAGGCCGTTTGGGTTACGAGCAGTACTTC.

This chain links TRBV5-1 with TRBJ2-3; 11 nucleotides line up with TRBD2. Germline V gives CDR1 SGHRS, CDR2 YFSETQ. This CDR3 spans 18 amino acids. V lost 3 bases, J lost 4 bases, and 13 bases stayed unmatched. CDR3 sequence reads: CASSSPRGLAVEADTQYF. The DNA for the CDR3 is TGCGCCAGCAGCTCACCAAGGGGACTAGCGGTTGAGGCAGATACGCAGTATTTT.

The rearrangement uses TRBV10-3 and TRBJ2-3, with TRBD1 matching over 7 bases. Losses at the gene ends were 5 bases for V and 0 bases for J; bases not matched to a gene: 2. Per germline, CDR1 ENHRY and CDR2 SYGVKD. The CDR3 sequence is 14 residues long. The CDR3 coding sequence is TGTGCCATCAGTATGGGACAGAGCACAGATACGCAGTATTTT. Translating it yields CAISMGQSTDTQYF.

The rearrangement uses TRBV18 and TRBJ2-2, with no clear D. Trimming left V 4 bases short and J 5 bases short, with 8 bases between. The CDR3 consists of 13 residues. CDR1 and CDR2 from the germline V gene are KGHSH and LQKENI. CDR3 nucleotide sequence: TGTGCCAGCTCACTGACCCAAACCGGGGAGCTGTTTTTT. This translates into CASSLTQTGELFF.

This chain links TRBV28 with TRBJ1-2, with D possibly matching TRBD1 (5 bases). CDR3 length: 13 amino acids. Germline values: CDR1 MDHEN, CDR2 SYDVKM. V was trimmed by 3 bases and J by 8 bases, leaving 13 bases between them. Here the CDR3 reads CASSLSGHNGYTF. CDR3 bases: TGTGCCAGCAGTTTGTCAGGGCACAACGGCTACACCTTC.

The J gene is TRBJ1-3, the V gene TRBV28, with D perhaps TRBD1 (5 bases). The germline V and J ends were trimmed by 3 bases and 0 bases, with 12 bases remaining between them. CDR3 size: 16 residues. Germline CDR1 is MDHEN and CDR2 is SYDVKM. The CDR3 DNA is TGTGCCAGCAGTTTTCTTGACAGCCCCTCTGGAAACACCATATATTTT. It translates to CASSFLDSPSGNTIYF.

The chain combines TRBV18 with TRBJ2-7; D is unresolved. V lost 2 bases and J lost 0, with 14 bases in between. In germline, CDR1 is KGHSH, CDR2 LQKENI. The CDR3 has 16 residues. The CDR3 nucleotides are TGTGCCAGCTCACCATCGAAGGCCAGGCGCTCCTACGAGCAGTACTTC. It codes for CASSPSKARRSYEQYF.

The chain is built from TRBV5-1 and TRBJ1-5; D remains ambiguous. CDR3 size: 14 residues. The V end was cut by 0 bases, the J end by 1 base, with 5 bases between. Germline CDR1 reads SGHRS; CDR2 reads YFSETQ. The CDR3, as DNA: TGCGCCAGCAGCTTGGCCGGGAGCAATCAGCCCCAGCATTTT. Its translation is CASSLAGSNQPQHF.

This clone was observed a few times. The V and J genes are TRBV5-5 and TRBJ1-5; D remains ambiguous. Trimming removed 0 bases from V and 1 base from J, with 8 bases in between. CDR3 size: 15 residues. CDR1 and CDR2 (germline): SGHKS, YYEKEE (reference sequence). The CDR3 spells CASSLAGGSNQPQHF. DNA of the CDR3: TGTGCCAGCAGCTTGGCCGGCGGGAGCAATCAGCCCCAGCATTTT.

The rearrangement links TRBV4-3 to TRBJ2-1; 11 bases are a match to TRBD2. In germline, CDR1 is LGHNA, CDR2 YSLEER. Unmatched junction bases numbered 20, after V lost 4 bases and J lost 6 bases. This CDR3 has 20 amino acids. CDR3 sequence reads: CASSRSIPRPGLAEINEQFF. Here the CDR3 DNA reads TGCGCCAGCAGCCGTAGCATACCGAGACCGGGACTAGCGGAGATCAATGAGCAGTTCTTC.

This chain uses TRBV19 with TRBJ2-7; 10 nucleotides match TRBD1. Germline CDR1 is LNHDA and CDR2 is SQIVND (reference sequence). V shed 2 bases and J 3 bases; nucleotides not matched to a gene: 4. The length of the CDR3 is 15 residues. The CDR3 loop is CASSITTGGLYEQYF. The CDR3 nucleotides are TGTGCCAGTAGTATAACGACAGGGGGCCTCTACGAGCAGTACTTC.

The chain is built from TRBV5-4 and TRBJ2-5, with D hard to call. V gave up 2 bases and J gave up 3 bases, with 11 bases separating them. Germline values: CDR1 SGHNT, CDR2 YYREEE (reference sequence). CDR3 size: 14 residues. The CDR3 DNA follows: TGTGCCAGCAGCTTTAGTGCGACCAAAGAGACCCAGTACTTC. Amino acids: CASSFSATKETQYF.

Details on this clone: This likely comes from a read error, as the CDR3 has no conserved phenylalanine or tryptophan at its end. This chain uses TRBV29-1 with TRBJ2-4; TRBD1 is a possible D gene (5 bases). V was pared by 5 bases and J by 0 bases, with 17 bases between. The CDR3 is made up of 16 amino acids. Germline lookup yields CDR1 SQVTM and CDR2 ANQGSEA. The CDR3: CSVLRTPNLAKNIQYL. The CDR3 DNA sequence: TGCAGCGTTCTAAGGACACCAAATCTAGCCAAAAACATTCAGTACCTC.

The V call is TRBV5-1, the J call TRBJ1-3, with no clear D. This CDR3 is built from 13 residues. CDR1 SGHRS and CDR2 YFSETQ come from the germline V gene. Between the trimmed V and J ends, which lost 0 bases and 3 bases, there was a span of 4 bases. The CDR3: CASSLVGGNTIYF. CDR3 sequence (DNA): TGCGCCAGCAGCTTGGTCGGTGGAAACACCATATATTTT.

The gene calls are TRBV10-2 and TRBJ1-1, with a possible D match to TRBD1 (6 bases). CDR1 is WSHSY, CDR2 SAAADI, per germline. V lost 6 bases and J 10 bases, leaving 18 bases between the germline ends. The CDR3 sequence is 13 residues long. The CDR3 region is CASRGWGQAGAFF. The CDR3 bases are TGCGCCAGCAGGGGATGGGGGCAGGCTGGAGCTTTCTTT.

The J gene is TRBJ1-2, the V gene TRBV6-6; possible D gene TRBD1, 6 bases. From germline, CDR1 is MNHNY and CDR2 SVGAGI (reference sequence). The CDR3 loop spans 13 amino acids. Trimming took off 7 bases at V and 4 bases at J, with 13 bases between the two ends. CDR3 in amino acids: CASNPGQSYGYTF. In DNA form, the CDR3 reads TGTGCCAGCAATCCGGGACAAAGCTATGGCTACACCTTC.

The DNA for the CDR3 is TGTGCCAGCAGACCGGGACAGAGCACAGATACGCAGTATTTT. Amino acid sequence: CASRPGQSTDTQYF. V and J are TRBV6-6 and TRBJ2-3; the match to TRBD1 covers 7 bases. CDR3 length equals 14 residues. Germline lookup yields CDR1 MNHNY and CDR2 SVGAGI (reference sequence). Trimming cost V 6 bases and J 0 bases; bases outside gene matches: 3.

This clone was seen a single time. The V call is TRBV28, the J call TRBJ2-5; no firm D call. The V and J ends lost 3 bases and 4 bases respectively, with 3 bases between them. The V gene's germline CDR1 is MDHEN and CDR2 SYDVKM. CDR3 length: 11 amino acids. The CDR3 coding sequence is TGTGCCAGCAGTTTGTCAGAGACCCAGTACTTC. Encoded protein: CASSLSETQYF. The variable domain in full, with the rest retrieved from reference TRBV28 and TRBJ2-5, is DVKVTQSSRYLVKRTGEKVFLECVQDMDHENMFWYRQDPGLGLRLIYFSYDVKMKEKGDIPEGYSVSREKKERFSLILESASTNQTSMYLCASSLSETQYFGPGTRLLVL.

V usage is TRBV5-1 and J usage is TRBJ2-5, with D possibly TRBD2 on 5 matching bases. The germline V gene encodes CDR1 SGHRS and CDR2 YFSETQ. V lost 0 bases, J lost 2 bases, and 8 bases lay in between. CDR3 size: 14 residues. The CDR3 here is CASSLERAQETQYF. The CDR3 DNA reads TGCGCCAGCAGCTTGGAGAGGGCACAAGAGACCCAGTACTTC.

This chain uses TRBV28 with TRBJ2-1, with 10 bases lining up with TRBD2. Germline CDR1 and CDR2: MDHEN and SYDVKM. The CDR3 has 13 residues. J was trimmed by 7 bases and V by 10 bases; bases with no gene match: 7. CDR3 nucleotides: TGTGCCATCAGCGGGAGGGTCGGGAATGAGCAGTTCTTC. Its translation is CAISGRVGNEQFF.

The gene calls are TRBV4-1 and TRBJ2-2; D ambiguous. The V end was cut by 3 bases, the J end by 5 bases, with 13 bases between. The CDR3 runs to 15 residues. The germline CDR1 and CDR2 sequences are MGHRA and YSYEKL. The CDR3 nucleotides are TGCGCCAGCAGCCACCCCACACTAAGAACCGGGGAGCTGTTTTTT. It codes for CASSHPTLRTGELFF.

V and J are TRBV5-1 and TRBJ2-1; 10 bases agree with TRBD2. The CDR3 spans 17 residues. V lost 4 bases and J lost 6; bases outside the gene matches: 13. CDR1 is SGHRS and CDR2 is YFSETQ in the germline V gene. CDR3 protein: CASSGRDKREGRNEQFF. Here the CDR3 DNA reads TGCGCCAGCAGCGGGAGGGACAAGCGGGAGGGCCGCAATGAGCAGTTCTTC. Full variable domain (missing parts from reference TRBV5-1 and TRBJ2-1): KAGVTQTPRYLIKTRGQQVTLSCSPISGHRSVSWYQQTPGQGLQFLFEYFSETQRNKGNFPGRFSGRQFSNSRSEMNVSTLELGDSALYLCASSGRDKREGRNEQFFGPGTRLTVL.

This chain connects TRBV11-2 to TRBJ2-3; 9 bases are shared with TRBD2. Germline CDR1 SGHAT, CDR2 FQNNGV. J gave up 1 base and V 7 bases, and 3 bases lay outside the gene matches. CDR3 length: 14 residues. CDR3 sequence reads: CASTLAGRTDTQYF. CDR3 in DNA: TGTGCCAGCACCCTAGCGGGGCGCACAGATACGCAGTATTTT. Drawing the rest from reference TRBV11-2 and TRBJ2-3, the complete variable domain is EAGVAQSPRYKIIEKRQSVAFWCNPISGHATLYWYQQILGQGPKLLIQFQNNGVVDDSQLPKDRFSAERLKGVDSTLKIQPAKLEDSAVYLCASTLAGRTDTQYFGPGTRLTVL.

The chain recombines TRBV5-1 with TRBJ2-1, with 7 nucleotides matching TRBD1. Germline CDR1 and CDR2: SGHRS and YFSETQ. V shed 4 bases and J 7 bases; nucleotides not matched to a gene: 11. The CDR3 spans 15 residues. As DNA, the CDR3 is TGCGCCAGCAGCACACCGGGACAGATGCTTAATGAGCAGTTCTTC. Translation: CASSTPGQMLNEQFF.

The chain couples TRBV6-5 to TRBJ1-5; D is unresolved. The germline CDR1 and CDR2 sequences are MNHEY and SVGAGI. V was pared by 5 bases and J by 0 bases, with 5 bases between. The CDR3 extends over 13 amino acids. In DNA, the CDR3 is TGTGCCAGCAGTAGATATAGCAATCAGCCCCAGCATTTT. It is translated as CASSRYSNQPQHF.

This clone was counted once. The chain has TRBV7-3 and TRBJ2-1, with 8 bases identical to TRBD1. There are 13 residues in the CDR3. Germline CDR1 is SGHTA and CDR2 is FQGTGA. After removal of 5 bases from V and 7 bases from J, the junction contained 4 bases not matched to a gene. DNA for the CDR3: TGTGCCAGCAGCCCCACAGGGGGGAATGAGCAGTTCTTC. Its protein product is CASSPTGGNEQFF.

V and J are TRBV5-1 and TRBJ1-4, with 7 bases that match TRBD1. The CDR3 spans 14 residues. Germline CDR1 and CDR2: SGHRS and YFSETQ. The junction had 9 bases not matched to a gene; V was cut back by 5 bases and J by 8 bases. CDR3 sequence: CASRKGQQKEKLFF. CDR3 DNA sequence: TGCGCCAGCAGGAAGGGACAGCAGAAGGAAAAACTGTTTTTT.

The rearrangement links TRBV28 to TRBJ1-2; 7 bases agree with TRBD1. The V segment lost 6 bases and the J segment 5 bases; nucleotides outside the gene matches: 6. Germline V gene lookup returns CDR1 MDHEN and CDR2 SYDVKM. The CDR3 runs to 13 residues. The CDR3 region has the DNA TGTGCCAGCAGCCGACCGGGACAGTATGGCTACACCTTC. It specifies CASSRPGQYGYTF.

The rearrangement links TRBV30 to TRBJ1-2; TRBD1 is a possible D gene (5 bases). Trimming took 4 bases from V and 5 from J, leaving 11 bases between them. The CDR3 is 12 residues long. Germline CDR1 GTSNPN, CDR2 SVGIG (reference sequence). In DNA, the CDR3 is TGTGCCTGGACGGTACAGGATTATGGCTACACCTTC. The encoded protein is CAWTVQDYGYTF.

This clone was seen just once. This chain uses TRBV7-8 with TRBJ1-2; no firm D call. The V and J ends lost 1 base and 4 bases respectively, with 13 bases between them. Germline V CDR1 and CDR2: SGHVS, FQNEAQ. The CDR3 extends over 15 amino acids. CDR3 coding DNA: TGTGCCAGCAGCTTAGGGGTCATGATGGGCTATGGCTACACCTTC. Translated, it gives CASSLGVMMGYGYTF.

The chain uses TRBV18 and TRBJ1-5; maybe TRBD1 (6 bases). Germline CDR1 KGHSH, CDR2 LQKENI. V lost 6 bases to trimming and J lost 1 base, with 13 bases between them. The CDR3 runs 15 residues. The CDR3 nucleotides are TGTGCCAGCTCTCAAGACAGGAGAAGCAATCAGCCCCAGCATTTT. This translates into CASSQDRRSNQPQHF.